A selection of T cell receptor beta chains follows, all from one sample in a study of blood T cell repertoires in COVID-19. Sequencing was performed with immunoSEQ multiplex PCR; in TCRdb, only in-frame clones are kept and a portion is missing. The table records some 300,000 clones, approximately 90% of them present only once. The sequencing sample was made of peripheral blood. The receptors were sampled from a woman in her fifties or sixties with COVID-19, enrolled during active disease. CDR3s include the opening cysteine and the closing phenylalanine or tryptophan. A D gene is named only where the DNA matches it firmly. Only part of the rows carry a size: once, few, many, or a class if the clone is expanded.

clone size	V gene	J gene	D gene	CDR3 DNA	CDR3 protein
NA	TRBV2	TRBJ2-1	NA	TGTGCCAGCAGTGAGAGGCGGAGCTCCTACAATGAGCAGTTCTTC	CASSERRSSYNEQFF
NA	TRBV7-6	TRBJ2-7	TRBD1	TGTGCCAGCAGCTTGAACAGGGGAAACGAGCAGTACTTC	CASSLNRGNEQYF
NA	TRBV7-9	TRBJ2-7	TRBD1	TGTGCCAGCAGCTTATTCGCAGGGGGCTACGAGCAGTACTTC	CASSLFAGGYEQYF
NA	TRBV6-2/TRBV6-3	TRBJ2-5	NA	TGTGCCAGCAGCCCTTCCCTTGGCCTCCAAGAGACCCAGTACTTC	CASSPSLGLQETQYF
NA	TRBV7-9	TRBJ2-5	NA	TGTGCCAGCAGTTCCCCCGAGGAGGGGAACCAAGAGACCCAGTACTTC	CASSSPEEGNQETQYF
NA	TRBV3-1/TRBV3-2	TRBJ2-1	TRBD1	TGTGCCAGCAGCCAACCGGGACAGGACTACAATGAGCAGTTCTTC	CASSQPGQDYNEQFF
once	TRBV10-3	TRBJ2-1	NA	TGTGCCATCAGCAATCAGGGGTATTATGAGCAGTTCTTC	CAISNQGYYEQFF
NA	TRBV11-3	TRBJ2-7	NA	TGTGCCAGCAGCCAAGGGGGAACGCAGTACTTC	CASSQGGTQYF
NA	TRBV11-3	TRBJ2-3	NA	TGTGCCAGCGGGCCTAGCACAGATACGCAGTATTTT	CASGPSTDTQYF
NA	TRBV5-6	TRBJ1-2	NA	TGTGCCAGCAGCCCGGGCGGGGTTCCCTATGGCTACACCTTC	CASSPGGVPYGYTF
NA	TRBV7-9	TRBJ2-7	NA	TGTGCCAGCAGCTTAGACTTTACCGCCTACGAGCAGTACTTC	CASSLDFTAYEQYF
NA	TRBV18	TRBJ2-1	TRBD2	TGTGCCAGCTCACTAACGACTAGCGGGAGGCCCAGGGGAAATGAGCAGTTCTTC	CASSLTTSGRPRGNEQFF
NA	TRBV11-3	TRBJ2-1	TRBD2	TGTGCCAGCAGCCCCGGAGGATTGCGGGAGGGCCGGATTGAGCAGTTCTTC	CASSPGGLREGRIEQFF
NA	TRBV11-2	TRBJ2-5	NA	TGTGCCAGCTCCACGGGGAGCGAAGTTTGGGAGACCCAGTACTTC	CASSTGSEVWETQYF
NA	TRBV7-9	TRBJ2-7	NA	TGTGCCAGCAGCCCACCCGGGGTCTCCTACGAGCAGTACTTC	CASSPPGVSYEQYF
NA	TRBV7-9	TRBJ2-1	TRBD1	TGTGCCAGCAGACGTCCTACAGGGGTCGACTACAATGAGCAGTTCTTC	CASRRPTGVDYNEQFF